Presented here are 2 T cell receptor beta chains from one specimen sequenced in a study of T cells after yellow fever vaccination. TCRdb fed the 5' RACE reads into MiXCR, producing one record per CDR3 protein. Seen here are 350,000 to 450,000 distinct CDR3 sequences, approximately 19% observed once, and the top ten hold 18%. The material was PBMCs, obtained before the yellow fever booster vaccination. These receptor sequences come from a man aged 18 to 29 who received the YFV17D yellow fever vaccine.

This clonotype was counted only a few times. J is TRBJ2-7 and V is TRBV4-1, with D perhaps matching TRBD1 or TRBD2 (6 bases each). V was cut by 4 bases and J by 6 bases, with 19 bases left in between. This CDR3 is built from 15 residues. In germline, CDR1 is MGHRA, CDR2 YSYEKL. DNA of the CDR3: TGCGCCAGCAGCCTCGTCGAGGGGGGTCCTGGCGAGCAGTACTTC. Translated, it gives CASSLVEGGPGEQYF.

The gene calls are TRBV7-3 and TRBJ2-4, with TRBD2 identical over 7 bases. The length of the CDR3 is 13 residues. CDR1 is SGHTA, CDR2 FQGTGA, per germline. The V and J ends lost 8 bases and 6 bases, in that order; junction bases with no gene match: 7. CDR3 residues: CASGPPGGNIQYF. CDR3 coding DNA: TGTGCCAGCGGACCTCCGGGGGGAAACATTCAGTACTTC.